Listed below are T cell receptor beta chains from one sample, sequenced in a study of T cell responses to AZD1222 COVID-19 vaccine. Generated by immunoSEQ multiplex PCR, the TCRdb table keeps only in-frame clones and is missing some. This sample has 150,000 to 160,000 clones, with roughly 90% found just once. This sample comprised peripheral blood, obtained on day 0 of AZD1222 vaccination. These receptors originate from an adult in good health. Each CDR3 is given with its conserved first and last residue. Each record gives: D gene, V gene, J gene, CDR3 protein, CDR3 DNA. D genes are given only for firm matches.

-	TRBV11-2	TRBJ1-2	CASSFTRGTSYGYTF	TGTGCTAGCAGCTTCACCAGGGGCACTTCCTATGGCTACACCTTC
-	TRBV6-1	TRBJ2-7	CASSLVSSEQYF	TGTGCCAGCAGTTTGGTCTCCAGCGAGCAGTACTTC
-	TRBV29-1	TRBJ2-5	CSVEPRLRQETQYF	TGCAGCGTTGAGCCCAGGCTTCGACAAGAGACCCAGTACTTC
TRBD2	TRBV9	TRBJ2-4	CASSVEGTSGVLNIQYF	TGTGCCAGCAGCGTAGAAGGAACTAGCGGGGTCTTAAACATTCAGTACTTC
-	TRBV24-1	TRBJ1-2	CATRGDGYTF	TGTGCCACCCGGGGGGATGGCTACACCTTC
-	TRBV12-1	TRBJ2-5	CASSSTGVGETQYF	TGTGCCAGCAGTTCGACAGGGGTCGGAGAGACCCAGTACTTC
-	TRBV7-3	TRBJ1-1	CASSPGARTEAFF	TGTGCCAGCAGCCCAGGGGCGCGGACTGAAGCTTTCTTT
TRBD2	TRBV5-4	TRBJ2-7	CASRGGGSYEQYF	TGTGCCAGCCGCGGGGGAGGTTCCTACGAGCAGTACTTC
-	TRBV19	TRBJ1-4	CASNGVVYEKLFF	TGTGCCAGCAACGGAGTTGTCTATGAAAAACTGTTTTTT
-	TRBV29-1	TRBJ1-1	CSVTTGSNTEAFF	TGCAGCGTCACGACAGGCTCGAACACTGAAGCTTTCTTT
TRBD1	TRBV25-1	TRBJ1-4	CASSELGQGAKLFF	TGTGCCAGCAGTGAACTTGGGCAGGGGGCAAAACTGTTTTTT
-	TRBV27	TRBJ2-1	CASSLTLVGEQFF	TGTGCCAGCAGTTTAACCTTGGTTGGTGAGCAGTTCTTC
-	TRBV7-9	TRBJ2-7	CASSLGQYYEQYF	TGTGCCAGCAGCTTAGGCCAGTACTACGAGCAGTACTTC
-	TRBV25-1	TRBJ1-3	CASSETRTALGNTIYF	TGTGCCAGCAGTGAAACCCGGACAGCTCTCGGAAACACCATATATTTT
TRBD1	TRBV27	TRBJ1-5	CASSPSTGYSNQPQHF	TGTGCCAGCAGTCCGTCGACAGGGTATAGCAATCAGCCCCAGCATTTT
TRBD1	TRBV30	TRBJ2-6	CAWGGATGTGGSGANVLTF	TGTGCCTGGGGTGGGGCAACCGGGACAGGGGGCTCTGGGGCCAACGTCCTGACTTTC
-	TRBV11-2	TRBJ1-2	CASSSYTTNYGYTF	TGTGCCAGCAGCTCTTACACCACAAACTATGGCTACACCTTC
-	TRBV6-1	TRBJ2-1	CASSRVYEQFF	TGTGCCAGCTCTAGGGTGTATGAGCAGTTCTTC
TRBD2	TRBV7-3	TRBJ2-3	CASSLTPPTSGYRPTDTQYF	TGTGCCAGCAGCTTAACCCCTCCCACTAGCGGGTATAGACCCACAGATACGCAGTATTTT
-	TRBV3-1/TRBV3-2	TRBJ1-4	CASSPISPGFGEKLFF	TGTGCCAGCAGCCCAATCTCCCCGGGTTTTGGTGAAAAACTGTTTTTT
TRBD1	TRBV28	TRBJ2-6	CASSLGGTGILSGANVLTF	TGTGCCAGCAGTTTGGGGGGGACAGGGATTCTATCTGGGGCCAACGTCCTGACTTTC
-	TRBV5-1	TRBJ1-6	CASSRAGVFELGSPLHF	TGCGCCAGCAGTAGGGCAGGGGTGTTCGAATTGGGTTCACCCCTCCACTTT